This section outlines one T cell receptor (beta chain) sequence together with its context. Antigen: not known. This specimen comes from a study of T cell responses to AZD1222 COVID-19 vaccine. Deletions cut 10 bases from V and 4 bases from J, with 20 bases between. Germline assignment: CDR1 LNHDA and CDR2 SQIVND (reference sequence). This CDR3 comprises 14 residues. Study-wide points: Repertoires were obtained only post-peak T cell response. Spike as a whole was targeted by vaccine-associated CD4 TCRs, dominant at 160-218 and 743-854. Donors, mostly white British, included more females; clonal diversity was possibly underestimated. Nearly half of spike-specific TCRs reportedly target unmutated variant regions.

Some clones are missing from TCRdb's copy, which holds only in-frame ones; the method was immunoSEQ multiplex PCR. The sample carries roughly 87,000 clones, about nine tenths recorded once. This rearrangement joins TRBV19 to TRBJ2-7, with D perhaps being TRBD1 or TRBD2 (6 bases each). This specimen was peripheral blood, taken 28 days after the second AZD1222 dose. The sequence derives from an adult who received the AZD1222 COVID-19 vaccine. CDR3 protein: CATDSGGTPYEQYF. CDR3 nucleotides: TGTGCCACCGATTCCGGGGGCACACCTTACGAGCAGTACTTC.